This TCR beta chain was documented in a study of spatial heterogeneity in lung cancer. Turning to the study itself: Bulk RNA-seq from matched material yielded a T cell module score that correlated strongly with TCR transcript counts in tumor regions. Study-wide results and limits: In tumor T cells, estimated coverage reached about 7.3% for alpha chains and approximately 12% for beta chains. Expanded alpha and beta TCR counts within tumors tracked tumor mutation counts.

As for time point: sample taken at primary tumor resection. Sequencing was performed on whole RNA extracted from tumor and nontumor lung tissue, or from frozen PBMC, and the material was left unsorted. CDR1 LGHDT and CDR2 YNNKEL come from the germline V gene (reference sequence). CDR3 size: 13 residues. Trimming took 11 bases from V and 8 from J; bases not matched to a gene: 11. Every TCR cDNA molecule bore its own unique molecular identifier. TCRdb reanalysed the 5' RACE reads using MiXCR and keeps one entry per CDR3 protein. This table holds about 13,000 distinct CDR3 sequences, more than 5% found once. Ten or more counts support this clonotype. The antigen is unknown. This beta chain is an unintended read in a library built for alpha chains; its size means little.

The origin of this receptor is a female donor with early-stage non-small cell lung cancer. The genes are TRBV3-1 and TRBJ2-1; 8 positions match TRBD2. The material was lung tumor tissue, obtained at surgery. CDR3 sequence (DNA): TGTGCCTCCGGGGGGGCCTCTAGGCATGAGCAGTTCTTC. Translating it yields CASGGASRHEQFF.